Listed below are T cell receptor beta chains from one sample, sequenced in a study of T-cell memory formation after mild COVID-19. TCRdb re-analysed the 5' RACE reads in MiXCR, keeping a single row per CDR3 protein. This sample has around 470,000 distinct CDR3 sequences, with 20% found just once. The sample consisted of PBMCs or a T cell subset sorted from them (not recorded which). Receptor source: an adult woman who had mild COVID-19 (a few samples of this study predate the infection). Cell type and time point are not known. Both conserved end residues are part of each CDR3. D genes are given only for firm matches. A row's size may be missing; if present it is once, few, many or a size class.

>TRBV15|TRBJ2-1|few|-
CATSSRGLRNEQFF
TGTGCCACCAGCAGTAGGGGGTTGCGCAATGAGCAGTTCTTC
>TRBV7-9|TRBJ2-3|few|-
CASSYRQASSTDTQYF
TGTGCCAGCAGCTACCGACAGGCTTCTAGCACAGATACGCAGTATTTT
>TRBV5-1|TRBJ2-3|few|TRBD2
CASGNGGVEDTQYF
TGCGCCAGCGGGAACGGGGGGGTAGAAGATACGCAGTATTTT
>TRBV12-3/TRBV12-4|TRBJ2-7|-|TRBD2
CASSLASGGAYEQYF
TGTGCCAGCAGTTTAGCTAGCGGGGGGGCTTACGAGCAGTACTTC
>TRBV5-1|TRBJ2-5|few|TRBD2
CASSLDSSGGASVTQYF
TGCGCCAGCAGCTTGGACTCTAGCGGGGGGGCTTCGGTGACCCAGTACTTC
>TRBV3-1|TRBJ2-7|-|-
CASSQTPRFSSSYEQYF
TGTGCCAGCAGTCAAACGCCACGGTTCTCGAGCTCCTACGAGCAGTACTTC
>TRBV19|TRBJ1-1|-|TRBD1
CASSRQGRGTEAFF
TGTGCCAGTAGTCGACAGGGTAGAGGCACTGAAGCTTTCTTT
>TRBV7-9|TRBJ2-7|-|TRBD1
CASSSRQGAGYYEQYF
TGTGCCAGCAGCTCACGACAGGGGGCTGGCTACTACGAGCAGTACTTC
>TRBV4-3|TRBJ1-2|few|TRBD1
CASSPSQGAFYGYTF
TGCGCCAGCAGCCCAAGCCAGGGGGCATTCTATGGCTACACCTTC
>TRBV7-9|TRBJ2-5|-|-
CASSLSTAWETQYF
TGTGCCAGCAGCTTGAGCACAGCCTGGGAGACCCAGTACTTC
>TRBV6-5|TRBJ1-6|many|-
CASSSRPARNSPLHF
TGTGCCAGCAGTTCCCGACCTGCACGTAATTCACCCCTCCACTTT
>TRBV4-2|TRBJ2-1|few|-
CASSRNLDPYNEQFF
TGTGCCAGCAGCCGAAATCTGGACCCCTACAATGAGCAGTTCTTC
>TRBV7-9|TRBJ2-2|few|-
CASSLVAATGELFF
TGTGCCAGCAGCTTAGTTGCGGCGACCGGGGAGCTGTTTTTT
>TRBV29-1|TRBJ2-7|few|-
CSVSGSGYEQYF
TGCAGCGTTTCCGGGTCCGGGTACGAGCAGTACTTC
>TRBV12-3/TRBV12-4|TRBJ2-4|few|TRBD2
CASSLLVLAGGKNIQYF
TGTGCCAGCAGTTTATTAGTACTAGCGGGAGGAAAAAACATTCAGTACTTC
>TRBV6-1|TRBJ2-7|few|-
CASSEGFRLLLEQYF
TGTGCCAGCAGTGAAGGCTTTCGTTTACTGTTGGAGCAGTACTTC
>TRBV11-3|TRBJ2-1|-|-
CASSPTIEGEQFF
TGTGCCAGCAGCCCCACTATAGAGGGGGAGCAGTTCTTC
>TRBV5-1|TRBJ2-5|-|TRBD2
CASSLVLAGAETQYF
TGCGCCAGCAGCTTGGTACTAGCGGGAGCGGAGACCCAGTACTTC
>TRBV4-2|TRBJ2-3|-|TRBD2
CASSQVAGGPADTQYF
TGTGCCAGCAGCCAAGTAGCGGGAGGGCCGGCAGATACGCAGTATTTT
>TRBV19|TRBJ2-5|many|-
CASSRSLGGETQYF
TGTGCCAGTAGTCGATCTCTAGGAGGGGAGACCCAGTACTTC
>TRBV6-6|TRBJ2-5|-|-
CASSYRGPEWSQYF
TGTGCCAGCAGTTACCGCGGGCCAGAGTGGTCCCAGTACTTC
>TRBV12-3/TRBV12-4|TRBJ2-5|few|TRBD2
CASSRGTSGRAEETQYF
TGTGCCAGCAGCCGTGGGACTAGCGGGAGGGCCGAAGAGACCCAGTACTTC
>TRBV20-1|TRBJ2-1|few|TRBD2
CRAKKAGAYNEQFF
TGCAGAGCTAAAAAAGCGGGGGCGTACAATGAGCAGTTCTTC
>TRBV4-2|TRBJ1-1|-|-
CASSQETDSRFGAEAFF
TGTGCCAGCAGCCAAGAGACGGACAGTAGATTTGGGGCTGAAGCTTTCTTT
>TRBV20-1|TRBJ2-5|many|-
CSARATGLVQTQYF
TGCAGTGCTAGAGCCACAGGGCTAGTTCAGACCCAGTACTTC
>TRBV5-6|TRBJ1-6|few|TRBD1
CASSLVQGDNSPLHF
TGTGCCAGCAGCTTGGTACAGGGGGATAATTCACCCCTCCACTTT
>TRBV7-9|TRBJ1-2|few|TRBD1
CASSLETGFNYGYTF
TGTGCCAGCAGCTTAGAGACAGGGTTTAACTATGGCTATACCTTC
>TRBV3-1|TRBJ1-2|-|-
CASSPSGIGYTF
TGTGCCAGCAGCCCCTCGGGTATCGGCTACACCTTC
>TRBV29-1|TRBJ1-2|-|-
CSVDSLQSMGYTF
TGCAGCGTTGATTCGTTACAGTCTATGGGCTACACCTTC
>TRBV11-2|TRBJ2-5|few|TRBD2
CASSWAWGGGETQYF
TGTGCCAGCAGCTGGGCTTGGGGGGGAGGGGAGACCCAGTACTTC
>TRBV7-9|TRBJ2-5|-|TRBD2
CASSLSSIAGGSEETQYF
TGTGCCAGCAGCTTAAGCTCGATAGCGGGGGGATCGGAAGAGACCCAGTACTTC
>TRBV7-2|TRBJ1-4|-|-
CASSSWGTVATNEKLFF
TGTGCCAGCAGCTCGTGGGGGACCGTCGCAACTAATGAAAAACTGTTTTTT
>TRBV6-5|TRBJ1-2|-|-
CASSWARVEYGYTF
TGTGCCAGCAGTTGGGCCCGGGTAGAGTATGGCTACACCTTC
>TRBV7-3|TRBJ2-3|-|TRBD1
CASSSQGATDTQYF
TGTGCCAGCAGCTCCCAGGGGGCAACAGATACGCAGTATTTT
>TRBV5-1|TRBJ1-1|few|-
CASSLAMGGTEAFF
TGCGCCAGCAGCTTGGCCATGGGGGGCACTGAAGCTTTCTTT
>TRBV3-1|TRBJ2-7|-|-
CASSQQGGEQYF
TGTGCCAGCAGCCAACAAGGGGGTGAGCAGTACTTC
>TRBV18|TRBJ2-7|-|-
CASSQVRAAYEQYF
TGTGCCAGCTCACAGGTCAGGGCGGCGTACGAGCAGTACTTC
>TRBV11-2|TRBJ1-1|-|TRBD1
CASSRDRVDTEAFF
TGTGCCAGCAGCCGTGACAGGGTGGACACTGAAGCTTTCTTT
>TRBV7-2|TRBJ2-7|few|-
CASSLGQHYLYEQYF
TGTGCCAGCAGCTTAGGACAGCATTATCTTTACGAGCAGTACTTC
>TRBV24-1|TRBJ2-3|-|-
CATSDFGRDSQYF
TGTGCCACCAGTGACTTCGGCCGGGACTCCCAGTATTTT
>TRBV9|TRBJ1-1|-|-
CASSVTPDGNTEAFF
TGTGCCAGCAGCGTAACCCCGGACGGGAACACTGAAGCTTTCTTT
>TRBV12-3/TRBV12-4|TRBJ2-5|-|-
CASSLRFETQYF
TGTGCCAGCAGTTTAAGGTTTGAGACCCAGTACTTC
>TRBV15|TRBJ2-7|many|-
CATSRPRGGLGEQYF
TGTGCCACCAGCAGACCTAGGGGGGGGCTCGGCGAGCAGTACTTC
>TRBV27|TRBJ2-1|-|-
CASSLALGPYNEQFF
TGTGCCAGCAGTTTAGCTTTGGGACCCTACAATGAGCAGTTCTTC
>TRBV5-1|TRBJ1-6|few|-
CASSFSDGSPLHF
TGCGCCAGCAGCTTTTCGGATGGGTCACCCCTCCACTTT
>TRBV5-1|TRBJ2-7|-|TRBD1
CASSFRDRGHVQYF
TGCGCCAGCAGCTTCCGGGACAGGGGACACGTGCAGTACTTC
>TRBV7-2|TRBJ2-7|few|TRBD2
CASSASVSREDEQYF
TGTGCCAGCAGCGCCAGCGTTTCACGGGAGGACGAGCAGTACTTC
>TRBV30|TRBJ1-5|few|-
CAWSVSENRPQHF
TGTGCCTGGAGTGTTAGTGAGAACCGGCCCCAGCATTTT